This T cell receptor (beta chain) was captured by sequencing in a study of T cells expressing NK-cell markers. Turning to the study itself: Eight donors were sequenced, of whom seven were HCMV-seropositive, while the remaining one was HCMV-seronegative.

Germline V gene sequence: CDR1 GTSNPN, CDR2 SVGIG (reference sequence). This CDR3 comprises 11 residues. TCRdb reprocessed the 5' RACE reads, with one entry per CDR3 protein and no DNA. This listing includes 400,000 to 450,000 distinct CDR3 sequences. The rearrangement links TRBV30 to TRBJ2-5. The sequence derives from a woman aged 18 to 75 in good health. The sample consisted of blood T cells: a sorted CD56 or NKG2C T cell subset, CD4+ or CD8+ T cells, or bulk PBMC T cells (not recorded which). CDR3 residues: CAWSWEGTQYF.